The following is a T cell receptor beta chain sequence with its context. The antigen is unknown. This entry belongs to a study of CD8+ T cells in alopecia areata. Whole-study results and caveats: Scalp sample sequencing also detects resident alphabeta T cells of normal skin.

Extracted RNA was reverse transcribed, and the resulting cDNA served as sequencing template. Sequencing used immunoSEQ multiplex PCR; TCRdb keeps in-frame clones, though not all of them. The sample includes 150,000 or so clones, 58% of them seen just once. Germline V lookup: CDR1 SQVTM, CDR2 ANQGSEA. The V end lost 3 bases, the J end lost 7 bases, and 18 bases lay between the germline ends. CDR3 length: 14 amino acids. Cell sorting was applied to PBMCs, and CD4+ and CD8+ T cells were collected. This receptor was identified in a human donor with alopecia areata. The chain carries TRBV29-1 and TRBJ1-2, with a possible D match to TRBD1 (5 bases). The sequencing here drew on CD4+ T cells sorted from blood, taken at week 0. The CDR3 sequence is CSVDVWQGSVGYTF. CDR3 DNA sequence: TGCAGCGTTGACGTCTGGCAGGGTTCCGTTGGCTACACCTTC.